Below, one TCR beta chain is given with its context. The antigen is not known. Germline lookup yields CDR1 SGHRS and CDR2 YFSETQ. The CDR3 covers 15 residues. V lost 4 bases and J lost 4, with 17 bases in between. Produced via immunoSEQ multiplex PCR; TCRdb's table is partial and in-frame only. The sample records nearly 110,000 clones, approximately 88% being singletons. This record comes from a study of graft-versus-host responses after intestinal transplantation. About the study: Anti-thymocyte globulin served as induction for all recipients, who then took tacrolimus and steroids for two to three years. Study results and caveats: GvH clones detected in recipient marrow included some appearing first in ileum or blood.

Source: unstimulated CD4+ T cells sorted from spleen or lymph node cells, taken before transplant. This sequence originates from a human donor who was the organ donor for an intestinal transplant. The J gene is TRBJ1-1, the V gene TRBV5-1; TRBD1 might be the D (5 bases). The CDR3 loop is CASSIPQGVGTEAFF. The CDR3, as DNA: TGCGCCAGCAGCATACCGCAGGGAGTAGGCACTGAAGCTTTCTTT. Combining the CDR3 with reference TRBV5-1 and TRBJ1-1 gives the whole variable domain KAGVTQTPRYLIKTRGQQVTLSCSPISGHRSVSWYQQTPGQGLQFLFEYFSETQRNKGNFPGRFSGRQFSNSRSEMNVSTLELGDSALYLCASSIPQGVGTEAFFGQGTRLTVV.